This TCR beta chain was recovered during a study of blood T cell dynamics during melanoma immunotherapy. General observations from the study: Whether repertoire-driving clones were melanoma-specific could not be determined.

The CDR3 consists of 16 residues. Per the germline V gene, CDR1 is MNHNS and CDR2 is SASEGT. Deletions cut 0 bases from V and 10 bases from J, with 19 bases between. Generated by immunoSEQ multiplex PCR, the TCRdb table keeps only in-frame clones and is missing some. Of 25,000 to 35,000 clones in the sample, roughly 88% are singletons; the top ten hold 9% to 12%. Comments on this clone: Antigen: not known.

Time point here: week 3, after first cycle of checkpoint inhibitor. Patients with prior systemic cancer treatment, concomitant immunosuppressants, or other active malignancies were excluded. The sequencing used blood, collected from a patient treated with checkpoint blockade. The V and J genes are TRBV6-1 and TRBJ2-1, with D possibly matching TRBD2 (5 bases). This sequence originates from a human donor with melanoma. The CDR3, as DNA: TGTGCCAGCAGTGAAGCGCGGGTCGGGTTAGTGGGAGAGCAGTTCTTC. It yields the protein CASSEARVGLVGEQFF.